This T cell receptor beta chain was documented in a study of T cell repertoires in cytomegalovirus infection. General study findings and limits: Individuals carrying CMV plus the relevant HLA were identified by cumulative frequency of public TCR beta families.

TCRdb re-analysed the reads in MiXCR, keeping a single row per CDR3 protein. There are some 920,000 distinct CDR3 sequences in the sample; under 40% occur only once, and 13% lies in the top ten. For this clonotype: Its target is unknown.

Germline values: CDR1 MNHEY, CDR2 SVGEGT. After removal of 2 bases from V and 2 bases from J, the junction contained 5 bases not matched to a gene. The CDR3 consists of 16 residues. This rearrangement joins TRBV6-2 or TRBV6-3 to TRBJ2-7; TRBD2 matches at 11 bases. This material consisted of cultured CD8+ T cells from PBMCs, taken from culture after CMV antigen stimulation. The receptor comes from a human donor in good health (CMV status not recorded). Some clones in this sample may be carry-over from other donors' samples. The DNA of the CDR3 is TGTGCCAGCAGTTACCCTAGCGGGGGGCGTCCCTACGAGCAGTACTTC. Translated, it gives CASSYPSGGRPYEQYF.